This TCR beta chain was identified in a study of shared clonotypes between healthy human individuals (dated by TCRdb to about 2020). Study-level background: Three men and two women, aged 18 to 49 years, made up the cohort. To increase sequencing depth and limit assay-specific biases, different laboratories used diverse techniques to prepare libraries and sequence TCR repertoires. Each donor's leukapheresis produced roughly between about 0.85 and 10 billion PBMCs. Blood TCR repertoires of about 5 healthy adults were deeply sequenced to estimate repertoire size and the extent of clonotype sharing between individuals. For each donor, three plates each were used for CD4 naive and CD4 memory, two plates were used for CD8 naive, and one plate was used for CD8 memory. Here is what the overall study found, with its caveats: Naive subsets generally had larger estimated clonotype richness than memory subsets. Sampling was restricted to blood, and TCR repertoires in tissue are likely to differ from TCR repertoires in blood. Across four donors, 5% to 6% of naive CD4, 3% to 4% of naive CD8, under 2.5% of memory CD4, and approximately 0.4% of memory CD8 clonotypes were shared. Because the study included only a small number of donors, the genetic and exposure-history diversity represented was limited. Clonotypes shared by all four sorted-subset donors showed higher generation probabilities than non-shared clonotypes. Incomplete sequencing was indicated by rarefaction of sorted-subset datasets, despite the large sequencing depth. Pairwise subsampling indicated that sequencing depth was expected to affect the degree of clonotype sharing among donors.

The donors were healthy, HIV-negative adults who had no recently reported acute infections or vaccinations. Only Caucasian adults living in Nashville, Tennessee, USA were represented among the donors. CD4+ T cells were enriched by magnetic negative selection; naive cells were then positively selected on CD45RA, and the negative fraction formed the memory subset. Blood was obtained by leukapheresis, after which PBMCs were separated by Ficoll-Histopaque density gradient centrifugation and cryopreserved in liquid nitrogen vapor phase. Analytical flow cytometry was used to check the purity and quantity of each magnetically sorted T cell population. From each sorted fraction, genomic DNA was isolated and quantified by UV absorbance on a Nanodrop 2000c. Using the deep immunoSEQ assay, multiplex PCR amplified TCR CDR3 regions from genomic DNA. Extracted genomic DNA from each cell subset was distributed evenly across all wells of several immunoSEQ 96-well plates, and each plate was treated as a replicate. For sorted subsets, each replicate PCR was loaded with approximately 0.2 ug genomic DNA, equivalent to 32,000 or so T cell genomes. Purified libraries were measured with a Qubit 3.0 fluorometer, size-checked on a Bioanalyzer 2100, and measured again with the KAPA Library Quantification kit. Each immunoSEQ 96-well plate was sequenced on its own single-read 150-cycle Illumina NextSeq 550 flow cell. For the original study's pipeline: Because the immunoSEQ output held only junctional sequences and lacked quality scores, the filtering could not match the filtering applied to full-length reads. Sequences were annotated with PyIR, a Python wrapper for IgBLAST v1.9, using IMGT germline references to assign V/J genes and CDR3. Any read was removed if the V/J assignment was weak (E-value above 1e-6), the CDR3 was missing, or the read contained stop codons, out-of-frame junctions, or ambiguous translated residues. V3J clonotypes were defined as sequences sharing an identical inferred V gene, J gene, and CDR3 amino acid sequence. To compute the percentage overlap between repertoires, the number of shared unique clonotypes was divided by the size of the smaller repertoire. Richness of each repertoire was evaluated using RTK rarefaction, the Chao1 estimator, and Recon v2.1 estimates of unobserved clonotypes. Generation probabilities were computed with OLGA for all TCRbeta clonotypes obtained by the gDNA method from a handful of donors. As stored in TCRdb, this immuneACCESS dataset retains in-frame rearrangements with V and J assigned. A fraction of the clones does not appear; measured against another copy, unresolved V genes explain less than half of the discrepancy, and the remainder lacks a known reason. That table furnishes V, J and clone size, whereas the DNA furnished D and trimming. The sample table shows millions of clones, and about 92% are seen once. The ten largest clones represent roughly 0.15% of the sample.

Counted from cysteine to phenylalanine, this CDR3 has 14 amino acids. Only the CDR3 DNA is retained, 42 bases long and in frame from the first base. Comments on this clone: The clone's antigen remains unknown. Base-call qualities are not available, and no considerably larger clone is one nucleotide away.

The rearrangement joined TRBV21-1 to TRBJ1-1; the D call in the table, TRBD1, was not verified against the DNA. TRBV21-1 is labeled a pseudogene. This receptor was obtained from a man younger than 35 in good health. The source material was naive CD4+ T cells sorted from blood. The sample's cell subset or site label is to be understood as: CD45RA+ positively selected. CDR3 protein: CASSKALKTLEAFF. The DNA sequence reads TGTGCCAGCAGCAAAGCGCTGAAGACACTTGAAGCTTTCTTT.